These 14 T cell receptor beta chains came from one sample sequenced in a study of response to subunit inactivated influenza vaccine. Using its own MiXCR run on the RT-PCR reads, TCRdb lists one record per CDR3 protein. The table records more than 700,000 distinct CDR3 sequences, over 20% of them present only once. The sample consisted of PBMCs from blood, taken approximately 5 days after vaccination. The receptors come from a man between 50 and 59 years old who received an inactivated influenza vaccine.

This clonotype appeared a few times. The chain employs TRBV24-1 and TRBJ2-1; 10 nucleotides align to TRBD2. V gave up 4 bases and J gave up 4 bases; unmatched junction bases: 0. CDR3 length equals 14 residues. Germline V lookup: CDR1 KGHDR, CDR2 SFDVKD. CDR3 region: CATSEAGGYNEQFF. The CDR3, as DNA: TGTGCCACCAGTGAAGCGGGAGGGTACAATGAGCAGTTCTTC.

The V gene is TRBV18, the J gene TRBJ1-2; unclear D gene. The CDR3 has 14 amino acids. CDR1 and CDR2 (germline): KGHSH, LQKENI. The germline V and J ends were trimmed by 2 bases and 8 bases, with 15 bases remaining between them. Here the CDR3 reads CASSPSVGIGGYTF. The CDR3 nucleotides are TGTGCCAGCTCACCAAGTGTCGGTATCGGGGGCTACACCTTC.

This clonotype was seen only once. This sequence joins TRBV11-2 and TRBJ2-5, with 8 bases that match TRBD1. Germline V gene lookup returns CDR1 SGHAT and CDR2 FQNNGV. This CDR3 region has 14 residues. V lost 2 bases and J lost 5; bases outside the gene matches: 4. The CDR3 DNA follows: TGTGCCAGCAGCTTACGGACAGGGCCGGAGACCCAGTACTTC. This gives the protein CASSLRTGPETQYF.

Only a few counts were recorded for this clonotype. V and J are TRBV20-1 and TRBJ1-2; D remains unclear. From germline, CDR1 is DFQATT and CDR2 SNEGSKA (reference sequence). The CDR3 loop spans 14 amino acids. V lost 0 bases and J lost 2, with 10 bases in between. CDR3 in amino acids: CSARENRGNYGYTF. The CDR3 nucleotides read TGCAGTGCTAGAGAAAACAGAGGCAACTATGGCTACACCTTC.

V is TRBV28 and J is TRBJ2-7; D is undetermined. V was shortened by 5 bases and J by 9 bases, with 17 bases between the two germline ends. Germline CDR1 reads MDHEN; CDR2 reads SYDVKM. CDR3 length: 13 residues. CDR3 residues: CASSPGLRIGQYF. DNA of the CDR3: TGTGCCAGCAGTCCCGGATTACGGATAGGGCAGTACTTC.

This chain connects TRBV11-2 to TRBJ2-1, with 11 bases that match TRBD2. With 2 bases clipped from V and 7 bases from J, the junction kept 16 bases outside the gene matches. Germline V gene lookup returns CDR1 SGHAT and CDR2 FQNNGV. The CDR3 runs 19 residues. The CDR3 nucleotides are TGTGCCAGCAGCTTAACCACGGTGACTAGCGGGAAGATAGCGAATGAGCAGTTCTTC. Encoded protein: CASSLTTVTSGKIANEQFF.

The CDR3 is CASSLQRGDYEQYF. Written as DNA, the CDR3 is TGTGCCAGCAGCCTCCAGCGCGGAGATTACGAGCAGTACTTC. The chain combines TRBV7-2 with TRBJ2-7, with no clear D. This CDR3 has 14 residues. V was clipped by 5 bases and J by 4 bases, with 15 bases between them. Germline V gene lookup returns CDR1 SGHTA and CDR2 FQGNSA.

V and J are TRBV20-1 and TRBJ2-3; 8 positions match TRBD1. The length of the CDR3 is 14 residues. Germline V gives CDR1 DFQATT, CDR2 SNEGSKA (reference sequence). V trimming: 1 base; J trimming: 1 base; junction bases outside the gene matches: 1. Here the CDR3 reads CSARGTGRTDTQYF. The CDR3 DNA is TGCAGTGCTAGAGGGACAGGGCGCACAGATACGCAGTATTTT.

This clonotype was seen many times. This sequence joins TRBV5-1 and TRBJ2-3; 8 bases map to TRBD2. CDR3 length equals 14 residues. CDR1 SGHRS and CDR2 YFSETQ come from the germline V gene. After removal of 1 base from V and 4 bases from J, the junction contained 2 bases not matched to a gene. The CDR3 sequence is CASSLSGRPDTQYF. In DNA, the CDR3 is TGCGCCAGCAGCTTGAGCGGGAGACCAGATACGCAGTATTTT.

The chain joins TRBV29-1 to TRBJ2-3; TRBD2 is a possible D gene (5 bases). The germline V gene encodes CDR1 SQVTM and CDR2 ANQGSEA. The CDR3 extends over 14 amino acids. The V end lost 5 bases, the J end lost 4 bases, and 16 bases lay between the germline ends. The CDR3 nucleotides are TGCAGCGTTCGTGGTTACCCCGGGGCAGATACGCAGTATTTT. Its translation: CSVRGYPGADTQYF.

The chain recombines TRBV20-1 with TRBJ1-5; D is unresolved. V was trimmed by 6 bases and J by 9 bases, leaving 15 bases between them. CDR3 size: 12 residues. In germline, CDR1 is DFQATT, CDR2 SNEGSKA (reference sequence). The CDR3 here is CSARVSGLPQHF. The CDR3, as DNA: TGCAGTGCCCGGGTCTCTGGGTTGCCCCAGCATTTT.

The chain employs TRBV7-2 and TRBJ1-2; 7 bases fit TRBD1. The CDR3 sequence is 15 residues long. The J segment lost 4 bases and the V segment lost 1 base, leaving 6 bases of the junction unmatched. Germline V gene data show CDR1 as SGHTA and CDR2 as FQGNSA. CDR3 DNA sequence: TGTGCCAGCAGCTTAGGAGGAGGGGGCGTCTATGGCTACACCTTC. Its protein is CASSLGGGGVYGYTF.

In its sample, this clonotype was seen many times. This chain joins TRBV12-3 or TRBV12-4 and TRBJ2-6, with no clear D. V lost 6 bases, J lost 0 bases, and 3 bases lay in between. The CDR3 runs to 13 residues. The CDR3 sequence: CASSLSGANVLTF. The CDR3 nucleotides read TGTGCCAGCAGCCTCTCTGGGGCCAACGTCCTGACTTTC.

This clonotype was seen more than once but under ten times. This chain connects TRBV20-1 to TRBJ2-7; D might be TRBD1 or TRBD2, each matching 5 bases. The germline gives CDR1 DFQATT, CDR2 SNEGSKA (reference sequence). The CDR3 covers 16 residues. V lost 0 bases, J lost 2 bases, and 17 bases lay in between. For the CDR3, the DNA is TGCAGTGCTAGAGATCTAACGGGGCCGAGGGCCTACGAGCAGTACTTC. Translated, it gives CSARDLTGPRAYEQYF.